The 7 T cell receptor beta chains listed next were all sequenced from one sample in a study of cytomegalovirus exposure and HLA in healthy donors. It was with 60 Vbeta and 13 Jbeta primers that the PCR ran. TCRdb's table, derived via immunoSEQ multiplex PCR, lists solely in-frame clones and lacks some. The table includes approximately 150,000 clones, roughly 80% detected once. The specimen sequenced was PBMCs. These receptors were collected from a human donor in good health.

The chain employs TRBV4-2 and TRBJ2-1, with a tentative D call TRBD1 (5 bases). V was trimmed by 4 bases and J by 0 bases, leaving 10 bases between them. CDR3 length: 15 amino acids. Germline CDR1 LGHNA, CDR2 YNFKEQ. CDR3 in amino acids: CASSLGVASYNEQFF. CDR3 DNA: TGTGCCAGCAGCCTAGGGGTAGCCTCCTACAATGAGCAGTTCTTC.

The gene calls are TRBV13 and TRBJ1-1; no reliable D call. Germline CDR1 and CDR2: PRHDT and FYEKMQ (reference sequence). The CDR3 sequence is 16 residues long. Trimming stripped 5 bases from V and 4 bases from J, with 20 bases between. The CDR3: CASSPQKMRGSTEAFF. CDR3 sequence (DNA): TGTGCCAGCAGCCCACAAAAAATGCGGGGTAGCACTGAAGCTTTCTTT.

The rearrangement joins TRBV4-1 to TRBJ1-2; D is perhaps TRBD1 (6 bases). Deletions cut 3 bases from V and 8 bases from J, with 13 bases between. Germline V gives CDR1 MGHRA, CDR2 YSYEKL. There are 13 residues in the CDR3. The CDR3 loop reads CASSQVNRAGYTF. CDR3 in DNA: TGCGCCAGCAGCCAGGTTAACAGGGCCGGCTACACCTTC.

There are a few counts of this clone. This chain links TRBV14 with TRBJ2-3; TRBD2 might be the D (5 bases). CDR3 length: 16 residues. V gave up 0 bases and J gave up 6 bases, with 16 bases separating them. Germline-derived CDR1 and CDR2 are SGHDN and FVKESK. The CDR3 sequence: CASSQDIGLRPDTQYF. The CDR3 nucleotides read TGTGCCAGCAGCCAAGATATAGGACTGCGCCCGGATACGCAGTATTTT. The full variable domain, with the rest looked up from reference TRBV14 and TRBJ2-3, is EAGVTQFPSHSVIEKGQTVTLRCDPISGHDNLYWYRRVMGKEIKFLLHFVKESKQDESGMPNNRFLAERTGGTYSTLKVQPAELEDSGVYFCASSQDIGLRPDTQYFGPGTRLTVL.

The rearrangement links TRBV27 to TRBJ2-1; tentative D call: TRBD1 (6 bases). The V gene lost 8 bases and the J gene lost 8 bases, with 16 bases spanning the gap. Per germline, CDR1 MNHEY and CDR2 SMNVEV (reference sequence). There are 13 residues in the CDR3. In DNA form, the CDR3 reads TGTGCCAGCCGCTGGTTAGGGGGTTATGAGCAGTTCTTC. It codes for CASRWLGGYEQFF.

The chain carries TRBV5-6 and TRBJ2-5; TRBD2 matches at 9 bases. Germline assignment: CDR1 SGHDT and CDR2 YYEEEE. V shed 0 bases, J shed 5 bases, and the junction held 8 bases outside the gene matches. The CDR3 consists of 16 residues. The CDR3 DNA follows: TGTGCCAGCAGCTTGGAGATCTATAGCGGGGGCGAGACCCAGTACTTC. It encodes CASSLEIYSGGETQYF.

The J gene is TRBJ1-3, the V gene TRBV28; D perhaps matches TRBD1 (6 bases). The germline CDR1 and CDR2 sequences are MDHEN and SYDVKM. Trimming pared 5 bases from V and 1 base from J, leaving 18 bases between. The CDR3 loop spans 17 amino acids. The CDR3 loop reads CASSDFGRGPSGNTIYF. The DNA of the CDR3 is TGTGCCAGCAGTGATTTCGGCAGGGGCCCTTCTGGAAACACCATATATTTT. Filled out from reference TRBV28 and TRBJ1-3, the complete variable domain reads DVKVTQSSRYLVKRTGEKVFLECVQDMDHENMFWYRQDPGLGLRLIYFSYDVKMKEKGDIPEGYSVSREKKERFSLILESASTNQTSMYLCASSDFGRGPSGNTIYFGEGSWLTVV.